This section outlines one TCR beta chain sequence together with its context. Naivety among CD8 cells was defined by CD45RO negativity and positive CCR7 selection, thereby excluding terminally differentiated effector memory CD45RA+ cells. The deep-level immunoSEQ assay was used. The method was immunoSEQ multiplex PCR; TCRdb's version includes in-frame clones alone and lacks a portion of them. The table includes fewer than 1 million clones, around 96% detected once. The data originate from a study of shared clonotypes between healthy human individuals. The V and J ends lost 0 bases and 10 bases respectively, with 13 bases between them. CDR1 PRHDT and CDR2 FYEKMQ come from the germline V gene (reference sequence). The CDR3 spans 14 residues.

The receptor was isolated from a man aged 25 to 45 in good health. The sequencing input was naive CD8+ T cells sorted from blood. The V and J genes are TRBV13 and TRBJ2-1, with D tentatively TRBD2 (5 bases). The CDR3 DNA is TGTGCCAGCAGCTTAGGCCGAAGCGGCGGCGAGCAGTTCTTC. Translating it yields CASSLGRSGGEQFF.